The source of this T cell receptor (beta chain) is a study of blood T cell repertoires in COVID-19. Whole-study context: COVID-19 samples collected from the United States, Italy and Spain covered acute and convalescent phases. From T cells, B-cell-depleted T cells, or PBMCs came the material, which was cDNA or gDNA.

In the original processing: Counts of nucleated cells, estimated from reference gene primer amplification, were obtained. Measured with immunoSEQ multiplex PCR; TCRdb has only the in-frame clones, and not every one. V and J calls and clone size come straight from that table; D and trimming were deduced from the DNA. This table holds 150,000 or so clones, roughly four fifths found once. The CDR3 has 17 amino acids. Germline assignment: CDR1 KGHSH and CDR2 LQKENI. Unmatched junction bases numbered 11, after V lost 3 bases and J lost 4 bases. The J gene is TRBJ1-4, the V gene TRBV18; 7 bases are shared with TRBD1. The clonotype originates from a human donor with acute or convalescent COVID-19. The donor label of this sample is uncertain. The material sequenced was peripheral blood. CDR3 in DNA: TGTGCCAGCTCACCGGGACAGACCAGGGCTAATAATGAAAAACTGTTTTTT. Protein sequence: CASSPGQTRANNEKLFF.